This T cell receptor beta chain derives from a study of graft-versus-host responses after intestinal transplantation. Study-level information: Recipients had multivisceral, liver-intestinal, or isolated intestinal transplants. Anti-thymocyte globulin induction, then tacrolimus and steroids for two to four years, went to all recipients. Whole-study results and caveats: Allografts of patients with graft-donor T cell macrochimerism showed high graft-versus-host to host-versus-graft clone ratios. Some GvH clones appeared in ileal mucosa or blood before recipient bone marrow.

Profiled with immunoSEQ multiplex PCR; TCRdb holds only in-frame clones, not every one. The repertoire holds about 88,000 clones, with 85% to 95% as singletons. Germline CDR1 WSHSY, CDR2 SAAADI. The V gene end was trimmed by 0 bases and the J gene end by 4 bases; junction bases not matched to a gene: 6. CDR3 length: 17 amino acids. This clone was recorded only once. Its antigen remains unidentified. The rearrangement uses TRBV10-2 and TRBJ1-6; TRBD1 agrees at 7 bases. The specimen comprised unstimulated CD4+ T cells sorted from spleen or lymph node cells, sampled before transplant. The TCR originated in a human donor who was the organ donor for an intestinal transplant. CDR3 residues: CASSESTTGLYNSPLHF. CDR3 nucleotides: TGCGCCAGCAGTGAGTCGACGACAGGGCTGTATAATTCACCCCTCCACTTT.